This T cell receptor beta chain was found in a study of graft-versus-host responses after intestinal transplantation. About the research overall: Isolated intestinal, liver-intestinal, or multivisceral transplants were what recipients had. For about three years after anti-thymocyte globulin induction, all recipients took tacrolimus and steroids. Study-wide points: Recipient marrow harbored GvH clones, some of which surfaced first in ileum or blood. Association was observed between peak circulating GvH clone levels and early post-transplant HvG declines.

To note about this clone: No antigen is known for it.

TCRdb's table, derived via immunoSEQ multiplex PCR, lists solely in-frame clones and lacks some. This table has about 54,000 clones, roughly 89% appearing once. The CDR3 length is 13 residues. CDR1 and CDR2 from the germline V gene are SGHTA and FQGTGA. Trimming left V 2 bases short and J 7 bases short, with 12 bases between. The sample consisted of PBMCs, taken around 95 weeks after intestinal transplant. The rearrangement uses TRBV7-3 and TRBJ2-7; unclear D gene. The sequence was collected from a human patient who received an intestinal transplant, so some T cells may come from the graft donor. CDR3 sequence: CASSLYVTSEQYF. The CDR3 DNA follows: TGTGCCAGCAGCTTATACGTGACGAGTGAGCAGTACTTC.